This T cell receptor beta chain was captured by sequencing in a study of T cell repertoires in ileal Crohn's disease. Study-wide context: Patients had a median approximately 7.2-year disease duration, and approximately 35% were active smokers. Thiopurines (about twelve) or anti-TNF agents (roughly 18) were given postoperatively to about half.

V dropped 5 bases and J dropped 0 bases, with 14 bases sitting between them. The CDR3 sequence is 16 residues long. The germline CDR1 and CDR2 sequences are MNHEY and SMNVEV (reference sequence). This clone was recorded a few times. The target antigen is unknown. Produced via immunoSEQ multiplex PCR; TCRdb's table is partial and in-frame only. The sample yields several thousand clones, approximately 82% seen once. Study-level results: All patients with clonality above 26.8% had endoscopic recurrence.

This clonotype originated in an adult with Crohn's disease. The specimen was ileal tissue. J is TRBJ2-1 and V is TRBV27; D unclear. CDR3 DNA sequence: TGTGCCAGCAGTCTAACCCAACTAAGCTCCTACAATGAGCAGTTCTTC. It codes for CASSLTQLSSYNEQFF.